These T cell receptor beta chains were read from a single sample in a study of cytomegalovirus exposure and HLA in healthy donors. Measured with immunoSEQ multiplex PCR; TCRdb has only the in-frame clones, and not every one. Here the sample spans 90,000 to 120,000 clones, about 74% being singletons. The material sequenced was PBMCs. The source of these receptors is a middle-aged woman in good health and CMV-seropositive. The CDR3 runs from the conserved cysteine through the conserved F or W. A D gene is named only where the DNA matches it firmly. Clone size appears in some rows only: once, few, many, or a class for an expanded clone.

j_call: TRBJ1-6
d_call: .
v_call: TRBV6-1
clone_size: .
cdr3_nt: TGTGCCAGCAGTGAAGCGGCAAATTCACCCCTCCACTTT
cdr3_aa: CASSEAANSPLHF

j_call: TRBJ2-5
d_call: .
v_call: TRBV5-4
clone_size: few
cdr3_nt: TGTGCCAGCAGCTTGGGGCAGCAAGAGACCCAGTACTTC
cdr3_aa: CASSLGQQETQYF

j_call: TRBJ1-3
d_call: TRBD1
v_call: TRBV5-1
clone_size: few
cdr3_nt: TGCGCCAGCAGAAGCCGGGACAGGGGCGCTGGAAACACCATATATTTT
cdr3_aa: CASRSRDRGAGNTIYF

j_call: TRBJ1-2
d_call: TRBD1
v_call: TRBV30
clone_size: .
cdr3_nt: TGTGCCTGGAGTGTGAGACAGGGAATCAACTATGGCTACACCTTC
cdr3_aa: CAWSVRQGINYGYTF

j_call: TRBJ1-1
d_call: TRBD1
v_call: TRBV5-1
clone_size: .
cdr3_nt: TGCGCCAGCAGCCGTGACAGGGGGCTAGAAGCTTTCTTT
cdr3_aa: CASSRDRGLEAFF

j_call: TRBJ1-3
d_call: .
v_call: TRBV30
clone_size: .
cdr3_nt: TGTGCCTGGAGTGTACAGGCAGGTGGAAACACCATATATTTT
cdr3_aa: CAWSVQAGGNTIYF

j_call: TRBJ2-1
d_call: TRBD1
v_call: TRBV7-6
clone_size: .
cdr3_nt: TGTGCCAGCAGCTCGGGACAGGGTGGAAATGAGCAGTTCTTC
cdr3_aa: CASSSGQGGNEQFF

j_call: TRBJ2-5
d_call: .
v_call: TRBV6-5
clone_size: medium-sized
cdr3_nt: TGTGCCAGAGACAAGCAGGGGACCCAGTACTTC
cdr3_aa: CARDKQGTQYF

j_call: TRBJ2-5
d_call: .
v_call: TRBV2
clone_size: .
cdr3_nt: TGTGCCAGCAGGACTCTCAATAAAAAAGAGACCCAGTACTTC
cdr3_aa: CASRTLNKKETQYF

j_call: TRBJ2-3
d_call: .
v_call: TRBV21-1
clone_size: .
cdr3_nt: TGTGCCAGCGGACGGACCGACAGGGGGCGCAGTAGGGGGGCCTCGAAAACAGATACGCAGTATTTT
cdr3_aa: CASGRTDRGRSRGASKTDTQYF

j_call: TRBJ1-1
d_call: .
v_call: TRBV19
clone_size: few
cdr3_nt: TGTGCCAGTAGTATACTGGCAGGGATGAACACTGAAGCTTTCTTT
cdr3_aa: CASSILAGMNTEAFF

j_call: TRBJ2-7
d_call: TRBD1
v_call: TRBV9
clone_size: once
cdr3_nt: TGTGCCAGCAGCGTCTCCGCGGGACAGGATTCCTCCGAGCAGTACTTC
cdr3_aa: CASSVSAGQDSSEQYF

j_call: TRBJ1-1
d_call: TRBD1
v_call: TRBV10-3
clone_size: few
cdr3_nt: TGTGCCATCAGTGACTCTAGACAGGGGAACACTGAAGCTTTCTTT
cdr3_aa: CAISDSRQGNTEAFF

j_call: TRBJ2-1
d_call: TRBD1
v_call: TRBV19
clone_size: .
cdr3_nt: TGTGCCAGTAGTATAAAGGCGGGGACAGGGTACAATGAGCAGTTCTTC
cdr3_aa: CASSIKAGTGYNEQFF

j_call: TRBJ1-6
d_call: .
v_call: TRBV5-1
clone_size: .
cdr3_nt: TGCGCCAGCAGCCCCTGGGGAGGGGGAAATTCACCCCTCCACTTT
cdr3_aa: CASSPWGGGNSPLHF

j_call: TRBJ2-5
d_call: .
v_call: TRBV5-6
clone_size: .
cdr3_nt: TGTGCCAGCAGCTTAACAGGAATACAAGAGACCCAGTACTTC
cdr3_aa: CASSLTGIQETQYF

j_call: TRBJ2-7
d_call: .
v_call: TRBV28
clone_size: .
cdr3_nt: TGTGCCAGCAGCAGTGGTGGGCGTTCCTACGAGCAGTACTTC
cdr3_aa: CASSSGGRSYEQYF

j_call: TRBJ2-2
d_call: TRBD1
v_call: TRBV15
clone_size: .
cdr3_nt: TGTGCCACCAGCAGAGGTCAGGGGGCCCCCGGGGAGCTGTTTTTT
cdr3_aa: CATSRGQGAPGELFF

j_call: TRBJ1-1
d_call: .
v_call: TRBV7-2
clone_size: .
cdr3_nt: TGTGCCAGCAGCCCTTGGAGGGACACTGAAGCTTTCTTT
cdr3_aa: CASSPWRDTEAFF

j_call: TRBJ1-5
d_call: .
v_call: TRBV2
clone_size: .
cdr3_nt: TGTGCCAGCTGCCCCGAGGGTTATAATCAGCCCCAGCATTTT
cdr3_aa: CASCPEGYNQPQHF

j_call: TRBJ1-5
d_call: .
v_call: TRBV5-6
clone_size: .
cdr3_nt: TGTGCCAGCTACAGGTTTTATAGCAATCAGCCCCAGCATTTT
cdr3_aa: CASYRFYSNQPQHF

j_call: TRBJ1-6
d_call: .
v_call: TRBV28
clone_size: .
cdr3_nt: TGTGCCAGCAGTCCCTCCCAGGGGAGAAATTCACCCCTCCACTTT
cdr3_aa: CASSPSQGRNSPLHF

j_call: TRBJ1-1
d_call: .
v_call: TRBV30
clone_size: .
cdr3_nt: TGTGCCTGGAGTGTAAAGGGGAAGAACACTGAAGCTTTCTTT
cdr3_aa: CAWSVKGKNTEAFF

j_call: TRBJ2-5
d_call: .
v_call: TRBV6-5
clone_size: once
cdr3_nt: TGTGCCAGCAGTTATCGACAAATGCAAGAGACCCAGTACTTC
cdr3_aa: CASSYRQMQETQYF

j_call: TRBJ1-6
d_call: .
v_call: TRBV2
clone_size: .
cdr3_nt: TGTGCCAGCAGTGGGGGGGAACTTAATTCACCCCTCCACTTT
cdr3_aa: CASSGGELNSPLHF

j_call: TRBJ2-3
d_call: TRBD2
v_call: TRBV4-2
clone_size: .
cdr3_nt: TGTGCCAGCAGCCTGGTAGCGGGGGGCACAGATACGCAGTATTTT
cdr3_aa: CASSLVAGGTDTQYF

j_call: TRBJ1-5
d_call: .
v_call: TRBV2
clone_size: .
cdr3_nt: TGTGCCAGCAGTGGAACAGGCCTCCATCAGCCCCAGCATTTT
cdr3_aa: CASSGTGLHQPQHF

j_call: TRBJ1-1
d_call: .
v_call: TRBV7-9
clone_size: .
cdr3_nt: TGTGCCAGCAGCTTAGCCGGTCCAGGGGAAGCTTTCTTT
cdr3_aa: CASSLAGPGEAFF

j_call: TRBJ1-5
d_call: .
v_call: TRBV2
clone_size: few
cdr3_nt: TGTGCCAGCAGCCAAAGGCCGGGGAGCAGGGACTATCAGCCCCAGCATTTT
cdr3_aa: CASSQRPGSRDYQPQHF

j_call: TRBJ2-2
d_call: .
v_call: TRBV11-2
clone_size: .
cdr3_nt: TGTGCCAGCAGCTTAAGGTTCAGGTCCACCGGGGAGCTGTTTTTT
cdr3_aa: CASSLRFRSTGELFF

j_call: TRBJ2-7
d_call: .
v_call: TRBV23-1
clone_size: .
cdr3_nt: TGCGCCAGGGAGGACGTCTCCAACGAGCAGTACTTC
cdr3_aa: CAREDVSNEQYF

j_call: TRBJ1-5
d_call: TRBD1
v_call: TRBV4-1
clone_size: few
cdr3_nt: TGCGCCAGCAGCCAGGAATATACAGGGGTAAGCAATCAGCCCCAGCATTTT
cdr3_aa: CASSQEYTGVSNQPQHF

j_call: TRBJ2-2
d_call: TRBD1
v_call: TRBV9
clone_size: .
cdr3_nt: TGTGCCAGCAGCGTAGAAGGGGGCCCCACCGGGGAGCTGTTTTTT
cdr3_aa: CASSVEGGPTGELFF

j_call: TRBJ2-3
d_call: .
v_call: TRBV9
clone_size: once
cdr3_nt: TGTGCCAGCTCTTTTTTGGCTAGCACAGATACGCAGTATTTT
cdr3_aa: CASSFLASTDTQYF

j_call: TRBJ1-1
d_call: .
v_call: TRBV19
clone_size: .
cdr3_nt: TGTGCCAGTAGTATAGATTACGGGGGCACTGAAGCTTTCTTT
cdr3_aa: CASSIDYGGTEAFF

j_call: TRBJ1-4
d_call: TRBD1
v_call: TRBV30
clone_size: .
cdr3_nt: TGTGCCTGGAGTGGAGCCGGGACAGCTGAAAAACTGTTTTTT
cdr3_aa: CAWSGAGTAEKLFF

j_call: TRBJ2-7
d_call: .
v_call: TRBV4-3
clone_size: .
cdr3_nt: TGCGCCAGCAGCCAAGATCGGGGGTACGAGCAGTACTTC
cdr3_aa: CASSQDRGYEQYF

j_call: TRBJ1-2
d_call: TRBD1
v_call: TRBV5-5
clone_size: .
cdr3_nt: TGTGCCAGCAGCGGGGACAGGGCGTACGACTATGGCTACACCTTC
cdr3_aa: CASSGDRAYDYGYTF

j_call: TRBJ1-2
d_call: .
v_call: TRBV6-5
clone_size: .
cdr3_nt: TGTGCCACCACGCCCGGCGGGACTTATGGCTACACCTTC
cdr3_aa: CATTPGGTYGYTF

j_call: TRBJ1-5
d_call: .
v_call: TRBV6-1
clone_size: few
cdr3_nt: TGTGCCAGCAGTGAATGGAGAAGCAATCAGCCCCAGCATTTT
cdr3_aa: CASSEWRSNQPQHF

j_call: TRBJ1-6
d_call: .
v_call: TRBV7-9
clone_size: .
cdr3_nt: TGTGCCAGCAGCTCCAGGGGAGGGGCACCCCTCCACTTT
cdr3_aa: CASSSRGGAPLHF

j_call: TRBJ1-4
d_call: .
v_call: TRBV28
clone_size: .
cdr3_nt: TGTGCCAGCAGTTTAGGACTGCGTGGAGAAAAACTGTTTTTT
cdr3_aa: CASSLGLRGEKLFF

j_call: TRBJ1-2
d_call: TRBD1
v_call: TRBV5-1
clone_size: .
cdr3_nt: TGCGCCAGCAGCCCGGGGACAGGGTACGGCTACACCTTC
cdr3_aa: CASSPGTGYGYTF

j_call: TRBJ2-5
d_call: TRBD2
v_call: TRBV19
clone_size: .
cdr3_nt: TGTGCCAGCACGGGACTAGCGGGAGCGGAGACCCAGTACTTC
cdr3_aa: CASTGLAGAETQYF

j_call: TRBJ2-1
d_call: .
v_call: TRBV7-3
clone_size: .
cdr3_nt: TGTGCCAGCAGCCCGGGACTGGTAACTTACAATGAGCAGTTCTTC
cdr3_aa: CASSPGLVTYNEQFF

j_call: TRBJ2-7
d_call: TRBD1
v_call: TRBV13
clone_size: few
cdr3_nt: TGTGCCAGCAGAAAACAGGGGGCGACCTACGAGCAGTACTTC
cdr3_aa: CASRKQGATYEQYF

j_call: TRBJ1-4
d_call: .
v_call: TRBV9
clone_size: few
cdr3_nt: TGTGCCAGCAGCGTCCAGGGTGGTGGGGAAAAACTGTTTTTT
cdr3_aa: CASSVQGGGEKLFF

j_call: TRBJ2-5
d_call: TRBD2
v_call: TRBV19
clone_size: .
cdr3_nt: TGTGCCAGTAGTCCTTGGGCTAGCGGGGACCAAGAGACCCAGTACTTC
cdr3_aa: CASSPWASGDQETQYF